Below are 21 T cell receptor beta chains sequenced from a single sample in a study of response to subunit inactivated influenza vaccine. One entry per CDR3 protein, called by TCRdb with MiXCR from the RT-PCR reads. This table has more than 400,000 distinct CDR3 sequences, about a tenth appearing once. Here the sequenced sample was PBMCs from blood, taken 35 to 45 days after vaccination. These receptors all stem from a man in his fifties or sixties who received an inactivated influenza vaccine.

This chain uses TRBV19 with TRBJ2-1; D call uncertain. Germline CDR1 LNHDA, CDR2 SQIVND (reference sequence). The CDR3 spans 15 residues. The V and J ends lost 5 bases and 0 bases respectively, with 11 bases between them. The CDR3 nucleotides read TGTGCCAGTAGTCCTTCCCGGAGCTCCTACAATGAGCAGTTCTTC. Translation gives CASSPSRSSYNEQFF.

The chain uses TRBV2 and TRBJ2-5, with D hard to call. Germline V CDR1 and CDR2: SNHLY, FYNNEI. The V end lost 5 bases, the J end lost 5 bases, and 12 bases lay between the germline ends. This CDR3 comprises 13 residues. CDR3 sequence: CASSWVHRETQYF. CDR3 coding DNA: TGTGCCAGCAGTTGGGTCCATCGGGAGACCCAGTACTTC.

The chain links TRBV7-9 to TRBJ2-5; D gene unclear. Between the trimmed V and J ends, which lost 4 bases and 10 bases, there was a span of 13 bases. This CDR3 contains 12 residues. In germline, CDR1 is SEHNR, CDR2 FQNEAQ (reference sequence). CDR3 protein: CASSSPLPGQYF. The DNA for the CDR3 is TGTGCCAGCAGCTCACCGCTCCCGGGCCAGTACTTC.

The V gene is TRBV5-1, the J gene TRBJ2-2; D is possibly TRBD2 (7 bases). The CDR3 runs 15 residues. Germline V gives CDR1 SGHRS, CDR2 YFSETQ. Trimming pared 0 bases from V and 6 bases from J, leaving 12 bases between. Written as DNA, the CDR3 is TGCGCCAGCAGCTTGGAGGCGGGGGCGGCCGGGGAGCTGTTTTTT. It specifies CASSLEAGAAGELFF.

This clonotype appeared a few times. The J gene is TRBJ2-2, the V gene TRBV29-1; unclear D gene. Trimming shortened V by 0 bases and J by 4 bases, and 6 bases separated the two germline ends. Germline loops: CDR1 SQVTM, CDR2 ANQGSEA. This CDR3 is 13 amino acids long. CDR3 DNA sequence: TGCAGCGTTGAAGATGGGGTCACCGGGGAGCTGTTTTTT. It encodes CSVEDGVTGELFF.

This clonotype was observed a few times. The chain uses TRBV7-9 and TRBJ2-1; weak D call: TRBD2 (6 bases). Germline V gene data show CDR1 as SEHNR and CDR2 as FQNEAQ (reference sequence). Trimming shortened V by 2 bases and J by 3 bases, and 14 bases separated the two germline ends. The CDR3 runs 16 residues. CDR3 DNA sequence: TGTGCCAGCAGCTTAATCATCGTGCGGGACTACAATGAGCAGTTCTTC. Translating it yields CASSLIIVRDYNEQFF.

This clonotype showed up just a few times. This sequence joins TRBV10-2 and TRBJ2-7; D may be TRBD2 (6 bases). CDR1 is WSHSY and CDR2 is SAAADI in the germline V gene. This CDR3 contains 15 residues. V lost 6 bases and J lost 7, with 22 bases in between. The CDR3 coding sequence is TGCGCCAGCAGCGAGGGGCCGCGCGGGCGGGATGAGCAGTACTTC. This encodes CASSEGPRGRDEQYF.

The chain has TRBV12-3 or TRBV12-4 and TRBJ2-3, with 9 bases aligning to TRBD2. V shed 5 bases, J shed 2 bases, and the junction held 11 bases outside the gene matches. There are 17 residues in the CDR3. CDR3 DNA: TGTGCCAGCAGTCCCCGTTCCGCTAGCGGGGACACAGATACGCAGTATTTT. Translation: CASSPRSASGDTDTQYF.

This clonotype has a handful of counts. This rearrangement joins TRBV6-1 to TRBJ2-1, with 10 bases aligning to TRBD2. The CDR3 consists of 13 residues. Germline V CDR1 and CDR2: MNHNS, SASEGT. V lost 6 bases, J lost 7 bases, and 3 bases stayed unmatched. CDR3 nucleotide sequence: TGTGCCAGCAGCGGACTAGCGGTAAATGAGCAGTTCTTC. Translating it yields CASSGLAVNEQFF.

The rearrangement uses TRBV12-3 or TRBV12-4 and TRBJ2-2; D unclear. The length of the CDR3 is 14 residues. V was trimmed by 3 bases and J by 2 bases, leaving 7 bases between them. The CDR3 nucleotides read TGTGCCAGCAGTTTCTACAGTAACACCGGGGAGCTGTTTTTT. It codes for CASSFYSNTGELFF.

V and J are TRBV12-3 or TRBV12-4 and TRBJ2-1; 9 bases align to TRBD1. V dropped 6 bases and J dropped 4; count of bases not matched to a gene: 7. This CDR3 contains 15 residues. CDR3 region: CASSHPGQGYNEQFF. The DNA of the CDR3 is TGTGCCAGCAGCCACCCGGGACAGGGATACAATGAGCAGTTCTTC.

This clonotype occurred many times. The gene calls are TRBV4-2 and TRBJ2-2; no reliable D call. The CDR3 length is 16 residues. Trimming cost V 0 bases and J 4 bases, with 12 bases left between them. CDR1 LGHNA and CDR2 YNFKEQ come from the germline V gene. Written as DNA, the CDR3 is TGTGCCAGCAGCCAAGAAATCAGGACGACCACCGGGGAGCTGTTTTTT. Translation gives CASSQEIRTTTGELFF.

The CDR3, as DNA: TGTGCCATTTTTGAAGGGCAGTACTTC. Translation: CAIFEGQYF. The chain couples TRBV6-1 to TRBJ2-7; D not certain. There are 9 residues in the CDR3. Germline-derived CDR1 and CDR2 are MNHNS and SASEGT. Deletions cut 10 bases from V and 9 bases from J, with 10 bases between.

V usage is TRBV4-2 and J usage is TRBJ1-4; 9 positions match TRBD1. From germline, CDR1 is LGHNA and CDR2 YNFKEQ. The CDR3 length is 16 residues. V trimming: 0 bases; J trimming: 8 bases; junction bases outside the gene matches: 7. The CDR3 here is CASSQDRQGGNEKLFF. The DNA of the CDR3 is TGTGCCAGCAGCCAAGACCGACAGGGGGGTAACGAAAAACTGTTTTTT.

V and J are TRBV11-2 and TRBJ2-5; D remains unclear. Per germline, CDR1 SGHAT and CDR2 FQNNGV. There are 11 residues in the CDR3. Between the trimmed V and J ends, which lost 2 bases and 6 bases, there was a span of 4 bases. CDR3 amino acids: CASSLKKTQYF. CDR3 nucleotide sequence: TGTGCCAGCAGCTTAAAGAAGACCCAGTACTTC.

This clonotype was seen repeatedly, ten times or more. The V and J genes are TRBV10-3 and TRBJ1-1, with D hard to call. This CDR3 spans 14 amino acids. Trimming left V 0 bases short and J 3 bases short, with 8 bases between. Germline values: CDR1 ENHRY, CDR2 SYGVKD. In nucleotides, the CDR3 is TGTGCCATCAGTGAGTCAGACGGGTACACTGAAGCTTTCTTT. This gives the protein CAISESDGYTEAFF.

The chain carries TRBV4-2 and TRBJ2-3; D is unresolved. CDR1 and CDR2 (germline): LGHNA, YNFKEQ. The V end lost 0 bases, the J end lost 1 base, and 5 bases lay between the germline ends. This CDR3 contains 14 residues. CDR3: CASSQEVGTDTQYF. CDR3 bases: TGTGCCAGCAGCCAAGAAGTAGGCACAGATACGCAGTATTTT.

V is TRBV5-1 and J is TRBJ2-7; 7 positions match TRBD1. Germline trimming cut 4 bases from V and 2 bases from J; bases unmatched to any gene: 9. The length of the CDR3 is 15 residues. The germline CDR1 and CDR2 sequences are SGHRS and YFSETQ. DNA of the CDR3: TGCGCCAGCAGCAAATCGGGACAGAATACCTACGAGCAGTACTTC. Residues: CASSKSGQNTYEQYF.

This clonotype was recorded a few times. The chain joins TRBV6-1 to TRBJ2-7; a weak D match, TRBD1 (6 bases). CDR1 is MNHNS and CDR2 is SASEGT in the germline V gene. The length of the CDR3 is 14 residues. The V gene lost 6 bases and the J gene lost 0 bases, with 12 bases spanning the gap. CDR3 region: CASRDSPSSYEQYF. The CDR3 nucleotides are TGTGCCAGCAGGGACAGTCCTTCCTCCTACGAGCAGTACTTC.

This clonotype appeared a few times. The chain couples TRBV2 to TRBJ2-7; tentative D call: TRBD2 (5 bases). V gave up 8 bases and J gave up 4 bases, with 12 bases separating them. The length of the CDR3 is 12 residues. The germline V gene encodes CDR1 SNHLY and CDR2 FYNNEI. For the CDR3, the DNA is TGTGCCAGCTTCGGTCCGGGGTACGAGCAGTACTTC. Its translation: CASFGPGYEQYF.

This clonotype came up a few times. The CDR3 DNA is TGCAGCCCCGGCTGGGGACTAGCGGGGCAGTTCTTC. The encoded protein is CSPGWGLAGQFF. V usage is TRBV20-1 and J usage is TRBJ2-1; TRBD2 aligns across 12 bases. The CDR3 has 12 amino acids. From germline, CDR1 is DFQATT and CDR2 SNEGSKA (reference sequence).